This T cell receptor (beta chain) comes out of a study of T-cell reconstitution after alpha-beta-depleted transplantation in children. This clonotype was detected ten times or more. Antigen unknown. Unique molecular identifiers were incorporated into the prepared TCRbeta library. MiXCR, applied by TCRdb to the PCR reads, yields one record per CDR3 protein. The data contain hundreds of thousands of distinct CDR3 sequences, 20% to 25% of them seen just once; the ten biggest clones take up over 12%. General observations from the study: Alpha-beta T cells present about two months after transplant were reported to originate from several hundred expanded graft clones. T-cell counts and diversity at one year following transplant were attributed mainly to newly produced T cells. Some patients showed high day-60 TCRbeta diversity, which derived from surviving recipient T cells and thymic progenitors.

Germline assignment: CDR1 SGHRS and CDR2 YFSETQ. V gave up 4 bases and J gave up 4 bases, with 11 bases separating them. This CDR3 has 14 amino acids. Sequenced here: PBMCs, mostly from graft donor cells, sampled 360 days after TCRalphabeta/CD19-depleted stem cell transplant. The clonotype originates from a boy under three years old who had a stem cell transplant for acute myeloid leukemia, so the T cells may come from the graft donor. The chain uses TRBV5-1 and TRBJ1-4; perhaps TRBD1 as D (5 bases). CDR3 nucleotides: TGCGCCAGCAGCCTGGGACCGAGTAATGAAAAACTGTTTTTT. Translation: CASSLGPSNEKLFF.